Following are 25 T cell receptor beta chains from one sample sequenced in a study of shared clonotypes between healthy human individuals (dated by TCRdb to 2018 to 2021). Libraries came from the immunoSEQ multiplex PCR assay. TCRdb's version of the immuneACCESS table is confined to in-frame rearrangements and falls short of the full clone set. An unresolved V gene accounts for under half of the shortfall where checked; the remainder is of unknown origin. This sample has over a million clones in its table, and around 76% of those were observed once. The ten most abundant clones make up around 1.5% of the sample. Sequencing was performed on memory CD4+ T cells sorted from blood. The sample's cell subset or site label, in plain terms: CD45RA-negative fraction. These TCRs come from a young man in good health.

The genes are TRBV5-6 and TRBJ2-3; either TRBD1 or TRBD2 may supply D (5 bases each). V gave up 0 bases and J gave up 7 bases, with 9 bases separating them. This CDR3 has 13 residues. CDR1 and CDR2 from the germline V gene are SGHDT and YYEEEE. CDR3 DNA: TGTGCCAGCAGCTTGGAAGGGGAGAATACGCAGTATTTT. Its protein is CASSLEGENTQYF.

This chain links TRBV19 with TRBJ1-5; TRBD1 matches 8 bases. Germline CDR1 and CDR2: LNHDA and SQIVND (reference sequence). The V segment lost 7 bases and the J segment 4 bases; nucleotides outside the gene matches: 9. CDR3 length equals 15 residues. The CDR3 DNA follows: TGTGCCAGTACCCACGGACAGGGTCTTAATCAGCCCCAGCATTTT. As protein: CASTHGQGLNQPQHF.

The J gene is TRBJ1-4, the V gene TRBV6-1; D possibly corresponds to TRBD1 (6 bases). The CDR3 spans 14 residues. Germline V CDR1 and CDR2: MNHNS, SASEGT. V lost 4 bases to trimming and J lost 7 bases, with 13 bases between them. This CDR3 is CASSAQGIGEKLFF. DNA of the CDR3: TGTGCCAGCAGTGCCCAGGGGATTGGTGAAAAACTGTTTTTT.

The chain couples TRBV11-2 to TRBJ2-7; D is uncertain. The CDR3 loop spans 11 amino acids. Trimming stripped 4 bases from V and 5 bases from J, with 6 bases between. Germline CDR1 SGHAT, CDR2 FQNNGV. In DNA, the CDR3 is TGTGCCAGCAGCTATGCGGACGAGCAGTACTTC. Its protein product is CASSYADEQYF.

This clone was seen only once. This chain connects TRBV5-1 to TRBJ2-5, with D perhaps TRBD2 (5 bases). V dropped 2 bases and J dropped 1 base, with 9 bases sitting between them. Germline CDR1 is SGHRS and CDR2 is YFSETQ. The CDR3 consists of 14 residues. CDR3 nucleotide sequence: TGCGCCAGCAGCTTAAACAGCGGCCAAGAGACCCAGTACTTC. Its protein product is CASSLNSGQETQYF.

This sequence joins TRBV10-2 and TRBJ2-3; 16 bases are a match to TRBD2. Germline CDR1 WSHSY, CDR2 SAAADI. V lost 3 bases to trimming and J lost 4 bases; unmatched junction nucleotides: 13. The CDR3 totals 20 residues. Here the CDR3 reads CASSDSSGLAGGILPDTQYF. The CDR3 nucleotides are TGCGCCAGCAGTGACTCATCGGGACTAGCGGGAGGGATCTTACCAGATACGCAGTATTTT.

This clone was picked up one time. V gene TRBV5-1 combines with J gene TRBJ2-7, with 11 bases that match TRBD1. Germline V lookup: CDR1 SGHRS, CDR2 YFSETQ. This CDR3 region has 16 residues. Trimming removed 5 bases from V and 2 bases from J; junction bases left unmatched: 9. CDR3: CASSPTGTGGPYEQYF. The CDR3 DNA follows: TGCGCCAGCAGTCCTACCGGGACAGGGGGTCCCTACGAGCAGTACTTC.

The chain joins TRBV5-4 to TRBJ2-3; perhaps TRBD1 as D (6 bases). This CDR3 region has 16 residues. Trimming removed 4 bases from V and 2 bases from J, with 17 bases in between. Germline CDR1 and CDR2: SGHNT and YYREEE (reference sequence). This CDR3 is CASSKKQGSITDTQYF. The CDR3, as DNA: TGTGCCAGCAGCAAAAAACAGGGATCCATCACAGATACGCAGTATTTT.

The CDR3 here is CASSGGQGVREQYF. The CDR3 region has the DNA TGTGCCAGCAGTGGGGGACAGGGAGTGAGGGAGCAGTACTTC. V gene TRBV6-1 combines with J gene TRBJ2-7; 9 bases map to TRBD1. There are 14 residues in the CDR3. Trimming took 4 bases from V and 7 from J; bases not matched to a gene: 8. In germline, CDR1 is MNHNS, CDR2 SASEGT.

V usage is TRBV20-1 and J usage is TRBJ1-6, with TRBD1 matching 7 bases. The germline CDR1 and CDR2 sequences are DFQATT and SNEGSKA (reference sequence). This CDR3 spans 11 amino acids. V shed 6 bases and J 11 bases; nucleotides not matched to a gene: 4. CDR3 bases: TGCAGTGCCGGGACAGAACCACCCCTCCACTTT. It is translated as CSAGTEPPLHF.

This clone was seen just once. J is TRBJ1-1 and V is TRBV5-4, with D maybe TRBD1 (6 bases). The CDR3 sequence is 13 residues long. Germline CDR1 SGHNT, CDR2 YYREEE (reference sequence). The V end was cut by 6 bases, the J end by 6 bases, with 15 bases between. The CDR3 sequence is CASTLTGSAEAFF. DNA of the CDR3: TGTGCCAGCACCCTCACAGGGAGTGCTGAAGCTTTCTTT.

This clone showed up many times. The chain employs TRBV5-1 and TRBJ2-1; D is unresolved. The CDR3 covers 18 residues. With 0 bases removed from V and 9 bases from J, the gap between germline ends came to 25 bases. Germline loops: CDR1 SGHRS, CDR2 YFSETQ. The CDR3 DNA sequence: TGCGCCAGCAGCTTGGTATCCCCGGGCATAGCAAGTCATAGTGAGCAGTTCTTC. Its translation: CASSLVSPGIASHSEQFF.

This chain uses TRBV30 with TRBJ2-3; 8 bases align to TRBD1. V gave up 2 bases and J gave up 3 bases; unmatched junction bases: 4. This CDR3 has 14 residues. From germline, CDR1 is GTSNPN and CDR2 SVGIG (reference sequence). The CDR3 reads CAWSQGAMTDTQYF. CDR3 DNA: TGTGCCTGGAGTCAGGGGGCTATGACAGATACGCAGTATTTT. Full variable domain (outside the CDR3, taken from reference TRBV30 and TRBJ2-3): SQTIHQWPATLVQPVGSPLSLECTVEGTSNPNLYWYRQAAGRGLQLLFYSVGIGQISSEVPQNLSASRPQDRQFILSSKKLLLSDSGFYLCAWSQGAMTDTQYFGPGTRLTVL.

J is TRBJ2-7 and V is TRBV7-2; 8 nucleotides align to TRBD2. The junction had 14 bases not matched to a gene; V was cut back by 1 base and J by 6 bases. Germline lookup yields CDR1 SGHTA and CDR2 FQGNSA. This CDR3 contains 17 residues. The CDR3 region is CASSLVGTSRSQGEQYF. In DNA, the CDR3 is TGTGCCAGCAGCTTAGTGGGGACTAGTAGATCCCAGGGCGAGCAGTACTTC.

Here the CDR3 reads CAITAGVDETQYF. The CDR3 DNA sequence: TGTGCCATCACAGCGGGAGTGGATGAGACCCAGTACTTC. This rearrangement joins TRBV10-3 to TRBJ2-5; 8 nucleotides match TRBD2. Germline CDR1 reads ENHRY; CDR2 reads SYGVKD. V was clipped by 7 bases and J by 5 bases; unmatched bases: 6. The CDR3 sequence is 13 residues long.

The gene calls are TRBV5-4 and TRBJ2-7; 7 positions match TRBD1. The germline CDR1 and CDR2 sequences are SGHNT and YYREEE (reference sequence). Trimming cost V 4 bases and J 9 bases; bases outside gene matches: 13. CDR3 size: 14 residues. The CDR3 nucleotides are TGTGCCAGCAGCGCGGACAGGAACCTACGAGGGCAGTACTTC. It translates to CASSADRNLRGQYF.

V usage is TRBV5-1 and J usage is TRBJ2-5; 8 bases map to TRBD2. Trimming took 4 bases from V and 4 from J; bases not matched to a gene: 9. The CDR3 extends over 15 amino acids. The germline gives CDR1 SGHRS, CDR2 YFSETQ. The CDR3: CASSPGLAGSETQYF. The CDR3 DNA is TGCGCCAGCAGCCCAGGACTAGCAGGTTCAGAGACCCAGTACTTC.

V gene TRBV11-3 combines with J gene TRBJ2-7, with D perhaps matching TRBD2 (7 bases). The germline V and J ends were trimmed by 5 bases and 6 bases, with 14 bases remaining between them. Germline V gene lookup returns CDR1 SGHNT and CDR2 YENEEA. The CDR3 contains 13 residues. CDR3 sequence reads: CASSPGGAGEQYF. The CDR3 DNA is TGTGCCAGCAGCCCTGGGGGGGCAGGCGAGCAGTACTTC.

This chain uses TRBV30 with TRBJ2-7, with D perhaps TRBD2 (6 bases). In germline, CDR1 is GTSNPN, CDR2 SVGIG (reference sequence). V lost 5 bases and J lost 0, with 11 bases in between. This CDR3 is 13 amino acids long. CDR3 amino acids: CAWGTGVSYEQYF. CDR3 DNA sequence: TGTGCCTGGGGGACGGGAGTCTCCTACGAGCAGTACTTC.

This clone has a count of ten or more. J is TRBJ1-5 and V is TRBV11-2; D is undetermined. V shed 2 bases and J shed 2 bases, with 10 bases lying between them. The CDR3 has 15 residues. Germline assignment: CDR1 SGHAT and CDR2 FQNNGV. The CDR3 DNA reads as TGTGCCAGCAGCTTAAGTAACGTTGGCAATCAGCCCCAGCATTTT. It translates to CASSLSNVGNQPQHF.

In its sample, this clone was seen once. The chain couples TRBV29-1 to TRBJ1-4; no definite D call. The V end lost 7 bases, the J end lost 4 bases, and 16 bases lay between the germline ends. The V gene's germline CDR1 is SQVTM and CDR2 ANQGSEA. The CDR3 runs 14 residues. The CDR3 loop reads CSARLGNGNEKLFF. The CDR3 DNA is TGCAGCGCCCGTCTGGGGAATGGTAATGAAAAACTGTTTTTT.

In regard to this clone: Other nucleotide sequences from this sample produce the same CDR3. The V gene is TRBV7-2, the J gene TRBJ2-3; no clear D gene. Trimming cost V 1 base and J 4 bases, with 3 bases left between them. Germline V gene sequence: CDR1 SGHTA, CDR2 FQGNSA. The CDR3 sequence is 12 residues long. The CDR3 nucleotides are TGTGCCAGCAGCTTAGTGCCAGATACGCAGTATTTT. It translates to CASSLVPDTQYF.

The chain's CDR3 is CASIYSGGYSNQPQHF. In DNA form, the CDR3 reads TGTGCCAGCATTTATTCAGGGGGTTATAGCAATCAGCCCCAGCATTTT. The chain links TRBV6-5 to TRBJ1-5; 7 nucleotides match TRBD1. The junction had 9 bases not matched to a gene; V was cut back by 7 bases and J by 0 bases. This CDR3 has 16 residues. Germline-derived CDR1 and CDR2 are MNHEY and SVGAGI.

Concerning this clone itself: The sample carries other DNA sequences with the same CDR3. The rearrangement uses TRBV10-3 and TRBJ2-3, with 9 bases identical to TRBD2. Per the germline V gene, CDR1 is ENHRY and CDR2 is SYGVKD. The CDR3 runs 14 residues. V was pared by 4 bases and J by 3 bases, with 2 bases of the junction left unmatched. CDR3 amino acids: CAISGAGGTDTQYF. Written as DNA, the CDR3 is TGTGCCATCAGTGGTGCGGGGGGGACAGATACGCAGTATTTT.

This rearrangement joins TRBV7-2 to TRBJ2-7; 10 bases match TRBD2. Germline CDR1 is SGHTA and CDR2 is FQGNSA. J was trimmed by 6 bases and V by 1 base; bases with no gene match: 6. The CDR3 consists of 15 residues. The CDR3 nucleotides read TGTGCCAGCAGCTTAGAGGCTAGCGGGAGTCCCGAGCAGTACTTC. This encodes CASSLEASGSPEQYF.